This T cell receptor beta chain was profiled in a study of graft-versus-host responses after intestinal transplantation. Germline V gene data show CDR1 as GTSNPN and CDR2 as SVGIG (reference sequence). V lost 5 bases and J lost 5; bases outside the gene matches: 9. The CDR3 loop spans 14 amino acids. The assay was immunoSEQ multiplex PCR, and TCRdb's table has in-frame clones only and misses some. Of roughly 45,000 clones in the sample, over 85% were seen once. This sequence joins TRBV30 and TRBJ2-5; 9 bases map to TRBD2. The TCR originated in a human patient who received an intestinal transplant, so some T cells may come from the graft donor. Material: PBMCs, obtained about 350 days after intestinal transplant. The DNA for the CDR3 is TGTGCCTGGGACATAGCGGGAGTCTGGGAGACCCAGTACTTC. Translated: CAWDIAGVWETQYF.